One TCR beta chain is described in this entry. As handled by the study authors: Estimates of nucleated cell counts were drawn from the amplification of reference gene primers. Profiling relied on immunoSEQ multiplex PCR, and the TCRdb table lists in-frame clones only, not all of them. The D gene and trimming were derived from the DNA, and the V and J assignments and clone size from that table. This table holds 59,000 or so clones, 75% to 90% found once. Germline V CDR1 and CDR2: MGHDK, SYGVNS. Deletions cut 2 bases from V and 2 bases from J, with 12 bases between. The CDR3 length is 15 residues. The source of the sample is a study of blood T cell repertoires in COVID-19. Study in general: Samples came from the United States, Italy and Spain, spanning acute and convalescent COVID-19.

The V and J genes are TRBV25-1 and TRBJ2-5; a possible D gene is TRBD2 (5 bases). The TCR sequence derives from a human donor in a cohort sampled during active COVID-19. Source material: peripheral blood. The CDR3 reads CASSEVTSGQETQYF. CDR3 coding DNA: TGTGCCAGCAGTGAAGTTACGAGCGGTCAAGAGACCCAGTACTTC. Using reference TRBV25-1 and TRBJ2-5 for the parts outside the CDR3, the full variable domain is EADIYQTPRYLVIGTGKKITLECSQTMGHDKMYWYQQDPGMELHLIHYSYGVNSTEKGDLSSESTVSRIRTEHFPLTLESARPSHTSQYLCASSEVTSGQETQYFGPGTRLLVL.